Shown below are 21 T cell receptor beta chains from a single sample sequenced in a study of blood T cell repertoires in COVID-19 (TCRdb year 2020). Library creation used the immunoSEQ multiplex PCR assay. The clones in this table, taken by TCRdb from immuneACCESS, are in-frame only. Not every clone is retained; where verified, under half of the shortfall comes from an unresolved V gene, and the cause of the rest is unknown. Across this sample there are about 61,000 clones, with around 92% seen only once. About 8.1% of the sample is taken by the ten largest. Material: peripheral blood. These receptors were collected from a human donor in a cohort sampled during active COVID-19.

For the CDR3, the DNA is TGTGCCAGCAGCTACGGGACAGCCCTTAGCAATCAGCCCCAGCATTTT. It translates to CASSYGTALSNQPQHF. The chain joins TRBV3-1 (or the pseudogene TRBV3-2) to TRBJ1-5; 7 positions match TRBD1. This CDR3 contains 16 residues. Trimming cost V 5 bases and J 0 bases; bases outside gene matches: 7. CDR1 and CDR2 (germline): LGHDT, YNNKEL (reference sequence).

This rearrangement joins TRBV24-1 to TRBJ2-2; D gene unclear. Germline V CDR1 and CDR2: KGHDR, SFDVKD. This CDR3 has 15 amino acids. V lost 2 bases and J 4 bases, leaving 10 bases between the germline ends. This CDR3 reads CATSDSRRRTGELFF. The CDR3 region has the DNA TGTGCCACCAGTGATTCGAGGCGTCGCACCGGGGAGCTGTTTTTT.

The J gene is TRBJ2-2, the V gene TRBV6-5, with D possibly TRBD1 on 5 matching bases. With 7 bases removed from V and 3 bases from J, the gap between germline ends came to 12 bases. The CDR3 runs 14 residues. Per germline, CDR1 MNHEY and CDR2 SVGAGI. The CDR3 is CASTRAKHTGELFF. The CDR3, as DNA: TGTGCCAGCACCAGGGCGAAACACACCGGGGAGCTGTTTTTT.

This chain connects TRBV7-9 to TRBJ1-1; D is unclear. V was trimmed by 0 bases and J by 1 base, leaving 15 bases between them. Germline V gene sequence: CDR1 SEHNR, CDR2 FQNEAQ (reference sequence). The CDR3 is 17 residues long. CDR3 sequence: CASSLAVNAGTNTEAFF. CDR3 sequence (DNA): TGTGCCAGCAGCTTAGCGGTAAACGCGGGAACGAACACTGAAGCTTTCTTT.

This chain connects TRBV7-8 to TRBJ2-2; D not resolved. Germline CDR1 is SGHVS and CDR2 is FQNEAQ. The CDR3 totals 17 residues. V was cut by 1 base and J by 4 bases, with 16 bases left in between. The CDR3 loop reads CASSLVQPLSFTGELFF. CDR3 DNA sequence: TGTGCCAGCAGCTTAGTGCAACCTCTTAGCTTCACCGGGGAGCTGTTTTTT.

Only one count was recorded for this clone. The V gene is TRBV19, the J gene TRBJ2-3, with 10 bases fitting TRBD2. The CDR3 has 16 residues. Looked up from germline, CDR1 is LNHDA and CDR2 is SQIVND (reference sequence). V shed 3 bases and J 1 base; nucleotides not matched to a gene: 4. The CDR3 bases are TGTGCCAGTAGTATTCCCCTAGCGGGAGGCACAGATACGCAGTATTTT. Amino acids: CASSIPLAGGTDTQYF.

This chain joins TRBV9 and TRBJ2-3; the D gene is possibly TRBD1 (6 bases). V dropped 4 bases and J dropped 1 base, with 10 bases sitting between them. CDR1 is SGDLS, CDR2 YYNGEE, per germline. CDR3 length equals 14 residues. The CDR3 loop reads CASSHPGGTDTQYF. The CDR3 DNA follows: TGTGCCAGCAGCCACCCAGGGGGCACAGATACGCAGTATTTT.

This sequence joins TRBV10-3 and TRBJ2-3; D is uncertain. The ends were cut back, 3 bases at V and 2 bases at J, with 9 bases in the middle. The CDR3 totals 14 residues. Germline CDR1 reads ENHRY; CDR2 reads SYGVKD. The CDR3 region has the DNA TGTGCCATCAGTGAAGGCCTAGTCACAGATACGCAGTATTTT. Its protein product is CAISEGLVTDTQYF.

The chain uses TRBV7-9 and TRBJ2-1, with TRBD2 matching 9 bases. The CDR3 contains 16 residues. With 2 bases clipped from V and 7 bases from J, the junction kept 9 bases outside the gene matches. Germline V gene data show CDR1 as SEHNR and CDR2 as FQNEAQ (reference sequence). The CDR3 loop reads CASSLRGSGSNNEQFF. Here the CDR3 DNA reads TGTGCCAGCAGCTTACGAGGTAGCGGGAGCAATAATGAGCAGTTCTTC.

The gene calls are TRBV2 and TRBJ1-1; 7 bases line up with TRBD1. The trim removed 6 bases at V and 5 bases at J, leaving 9 bases unmatched. Germline loops: CDR1 SNHLY, CDR2 FYNNEI. The length of the CDR3 is 14 residues. The CDR3: CASSRQGGPTEAFF. In DNA form, the CDR3 reads TGTGCCAGCAGCAGACAGGGTGGACCGACTGAAGCTTTCTTT.

The chain is built from TRBV19 and TRBJ1-3; a weak D match, TRBD1 (5 bases). CDR1 is LNHDA and CDR2 is SQIVND in the germline V gene (reference sequence). The V end was cut by 7 bases, the J end by 8 bases, with 30 bases between. The length of the CDR3 is 18 residues. Here the CDR3 DNA reads TGTGCCAGTACTTCAACAGCCGAGGCGGGGGTGGCCTCGGACACCATATATTTT. This encodes CASTSTAEAGVASDTIYF.

The V gene is TRBV6-6, the J gene TRBJ1-2; 9 bases are a match to TRBD1. CDR3 length: 12 amino acids. Germline loops: CDR1 MNHNY, CDR2 SVGAGI (reference sequence). Trimming removed 6 bases from V and 7 bases from J; junction bases left unmatched: 3. The DNA for the CDR3 is TGTGCCAGCAGGGGGACAGGGACTGGCTACACCTTC. This codes for CASRGTGTGYTF.

As regards this clone: One end of the junction varies from germline; a read error may be responsible. CDR3 residues: CASSSGTGGAGETQYF. The CDR3 DNA reads as TGTGCTAGCAGCTCCGGGACAGGGGGCGCGGGGGAGACCCAGTACTTC. J is TRBJ2-5 and V is TRBV7-7; 12 bases are shared with TRBD1. Looked up from germline, CDR1 is SSHAT and CDR2 is FNYEAQ (reference sequence). CDR3 length equals 16 residues.

This chain connects TRBV18 to TRBJ2-3; D is perhaps TRBD1 (7 bases). V was shortened by 3 bases and J by 1 base, with 20 bases between the two germline ends. This CDR3 region has 18 residues. Looked up from germline, CDR1 is KGHSH and CDR2 is LQKENI. CDR3 in DNA: TGTGCCAGCTCACCTCTCGAGCGGAGGGGGCGAGGCACAGATACGCAGTATTTT. Translating gives CASSPLERRGRGTDTQYF.

This chain links TRBV28 with TRBJ2-3; TRBD2 agrees at 7 bases. After removal of 1 base from V and 2 bases from J, the junction contained 6 bases not matched to a gene. Germline-derived CDR1 and CDR2 are MDHEN and SYDVKM. The CDR3 sequence is 16 residues long. CDR3 coding DNA: TGTGCCAGCAGTTTATTGGGAGGGCCTGCCACAGATACGCAGTATTTT. Translating gives CASSLLGGPATDTQYF.

The V call is TRBV5-1, the J call TRBJ2-7, with 13 nucleotides matching TRBD2. CDR3 length: 17 residues. V gave up 0 bases and J gave up 3 bases; unmatched junction bases: 6. CDR1 is SGHRS, CDR2 YFSETQ, per germline. CDR3 bases: TGCGCCAGCAGCTTGGACGGACTAGCGGGGGCAGGCTACGAGCAGTACTTC. It yields the protein CASSLDGLAGAGYEQYF.

This rearrangement joins TRBV19 to TRBJ1-5, with a tentative D call TRBD1 (6 bases). V dropped 5 bases and J dropped 0 bases, with 11 bases sitting between them. The germline V gene encodes CDR1 LNHDA and CDR2 SQIVND (reference sequence). This CDR3 is built from 15 residues. The CDR3, as DNA: TGTGCCAGTAGTCCCTCCAGGGGTAGCAATCAGCCCCAGCATTTT. It is translated as CASSPSRGSNQPQHF.

This clone has just one count. This chain joins TRBV18 and TRBJ2-3, with a possible D match to TRBD1 (5 bases). Trimming removed 2 bases at V and 2 bases at J, with 11 bases between. The germline V gene encodes CDR1 KGHSH and CDR2 LQKENI. CDR3 size: 15 residues. The CDR3 sequence: CASSPNGQLTDTQYF. CDR3 in DNA: TGTGCCAGCTCACCAAACGGACAACTCACAGATACGCAGTATTTT. Complete variable domain (other parts from reference TRBV18 and TRBJ2-3): NAGVMQNPRHLVRRRGQEARLRCSPMKGHSHVYWYRQLPEEGLKFMVYLQKENIIDESGMPKERFSAEFPKEGPSILRIQQVVRGDSAAYFCASSPNGQLTDTQYFGPGTRLTVL.

V and J are TRBV6-4 and TRBJ1-5, with D possibly TRBD1 on 6 matching bases. Trimming stripped 5 bases from V and 7 bases from J, with 12 bases between. Germline-derived CDR1 and CDR2 are MRHNA and SNTAGT. This CDR3 has 13 residues. The CDR3 bases are TGTGCCAGCAGTAAGGACAGTGGACAGCCCCAGCATTTT. The encoded protein is CASSKDSGQPQHF.

The chain carries TRBV19 and TRBJ2-7, with a weak D call TRBD1 (6 bases). Looked up from germline, CDR1 is LNHDA and CDR2 is SQIVND (reference sequence). CDR3 length: 15 residues. Trimming stripped 6 bases from V and 2 bases from J, with 17 bases between. The CDR3 protein is CASSPGHLIPYEQYF. In DNA form, the CDR3 reads TGTGCCAGTAGCCCGGGACACTTAATTCCCTACGAGCAGTACTTC.

This chain joins TRBV3-1 (or the pseudogene TRBV3-2) and TRBJ2-1; 8 bases match TRBD1. The CDR3 has 19 amino acids. V trimming: 1 base; J trimming: 4 bases; junction bases outside the gene matches: 15. Germline-derived CDR1 and CDR2 are LGHDT and YNNKEL (reference sequence). This chain's CDR3 is CASSQVGAGGVSFYNEQFF. CDR3 DNA sequence: TGTGCCAGCAGCCAAGTAGGGGCAGGGGGCGTTTCCTTTTACAATGAGCAGTTCTTC.